This T cell receptor (beta chain) was captured in a study of somatic mutations in cytotoxic T cells in rheumatoid arthritis. Across the whole study: Immediately following diagnosis and ahead of any treatment, patient blood (30 ml EDTA) was drawn. Points from the study as a whole: Rheumatoid arthritis patients and age-matched healthy controls showed no significant difference in CD8+ T-cell clonality. TRBV07's slight underrepresentation, observed in rheumatoid arthritis patients, lacked adjustment for multiple comparisons.

The V segment lost 6 bases and the J segment 0 bases; nucleotides outside the gene matches: 9. The length of the CDR3 is 16 residues. Germline CDR1 SGHVS, CDR2 FQNEAQ. The repertoire was sequenced with immunoSEQ multiplex PCR; TCRdb's copy has only in-frame clones and lacks some. The data contain 14,000 or so clones, approximately 80% of them singletons. About this clone: Its antigen is not identified.

The sample consisted of CD8+ T cells sorted from blood. The V and J genes are TRBV7-8 and TRBJ2-3; the match to TRBD1 covers 7 bases. This TCR derives from an adult with rheumatoid arthritis. In DNA form, the CDR3 reads TGTGCCAGCAGTCCAACGGACAGGCAGAGCACAGATACGCAGTATTTT. It yields the protein CASSPTDRQSTDTQYF.